The clone carrying this T cell receptor (beta chain) was observed a handful of times. What it binds is not known. Using its own MiXCR run on the 5' RACE reads, TCRdb lists one record per CDR3 protein. In the table there are 690,000 or so distinct CDR3 sequences, over 8.5% of which are singletons. The data were taken from a study of identical twins. Overall study findings and caveats: Memory repertoires lacked the insertion deficit that abundant cord blood beta clonotypes showed.

V was shortened by 3 bases and J by 4 bases, with 13 bases between the two germline ends. This CDR3 comprises 14 residues. The germline V gene has CDR1 SQVTM and CDR2 ANQGSEA. This sample also appeared in a second study, on yellow fever vaccine responses in identical twins. That paper states: Twins reportedly appeared to share part of their vaccine T cell response while keeping part individual.

This TCR derives from a woman between 18 and 29 years old in good health. The chain uses TRBV29-1 and TRBJ2-1; D may be TRBD1 (6 bases). Sequenced input: PBMCs. The CDR3 protein is CSVDILGTYNEQFF. DNA of the CDR3: TGCAGCGTTGACATTCTCGGGACATACAATGAGCAGTTCTTC.